These 32 T cell receptor beta chains came from one sample sequenced in a study of PD-1 blockade in classical Hodgkin lymphoma. As to time point: cycle 4 day 1 (C4D1), after 5 to 7 weeks of nivolumab. Every patient had relapsed following autologous stem cell transplantation, and cohorts differed in brentuximab vedotin exposure. Libraries were prepared by immunoSEQ multiplex PCR; TCRdb keeps only in-frame clonotypes and omits some of them. In the table there are tens of thousands of clones, over 85% of which are singletons. The sample here was peripheral blood mononuclear cells (PBMCs), taken before the fourth cycle of nivolumab. These TCRs come from a human donor with classical Hodgkin lymphoma.

This clone is a singleton in its sample. The gene calls are TRBV6-6 and TRBJ1-3; D remains unclear. V lost 0 bases to trimming and J lost 4 bases, with 10 bases between them. The germline gives CDR1 MNHNY, CDR2 SVGAGI (reference sequence). The CDR3 is made up of 15 amino acids. As DNA, the CDR3 is TGTGCCAGCAGTTACTCGACTGCAGGAGGAAACACCATATATTTT. Translation gives CASSYSTAGGNTIYF.

This chain's CDR3 is CASSRRGPGNTIYF. The CDR3 DNA follows: TGTGCCAGCAGTCGAAGGGGTCCTGGAAACACCATATATTTT. The V call is TRBV6-1, the J call TRBJ1-3, with a tentative D call TRBD1 (5 bases). The CDR3 runs to 14 residues. Trimming cost V 5 bases and J 2 bases, with 10 bases left between them. CDR1 is MNHNS and CDR2 is SASEGT in the germline V gene.

V usage is TRBV19 and J usage is TRBJ2-7; 10 bases align to TRBD1. Germline lookup yields CDR1 LNHDA and CDR2 SQIVND (reference sequence). V gave up 7 bases and J gave up 1 base; unmatched junction bases: 4. CDR3 length: 14 amino acids. The CDR3 nucleotides read TGTGCCAGTAAACCGGGACAGGGGTCCTACGAGCAGTACTTC. This translates into CASKPGQGSYEQYF.

This clone turned up a few times. V usage is TRBV4-2 and J usage is TRBJ2-3, with TRBD2 matching 7 bases. CDR1 LGHNA and CDR2 YNFKEQ come from the germline V gene. The CDR3 extends over 18 amino acids. The ends lost 0 bases at V and 4 bases at J; junction bases unmatched: 13. This CDR3 reads CASSQDLEREVGADTQYF. CDR3 bases: TGTGCCAGCAGCCAAGATCTGGAACGGGAGGTGGGTGCAGATACGCAGTATTTT.

The chain employs TRBV10-3 and TRBJ2-7, with D uncertain. The CDR3 is 14 residues long. Trimming removed 3 bases from V and 3 bases from J, with 12 bases in between. CDR1 and CDR2 from the germline V gene are ENHRY and SYGVKD. Here the CDR3 DNA reads TGTGCCATCAGTGATTGGCGGATAAACTACGAGCAGTACTTC. This translates into CAISDWRINYEQYF.

This clone appeared a few times. The gene calls are TRBV30 and TRBJ2-5; D is unclear. Trimming left V 1 base short and J 3 bases short, with 9 bases between. The CDR3 totals 13 residues. Germline V gives CDR1 GTSNPN, CDR2 SVGIG (reference sequence). The CDR3 DNA reads TGTGCCTGGAGTGAGGGCAGTGAAGAGACCCAGTACTTC. This translates into CAWSEGSEETQYF.

This clone was observed a few times. The chain is built from TRBV6-1 and TRBJ1-5; perhaps TRBD1 as D (5 bases). Germline CDR1 reads MNHNS; CDR2 reads SASEGT. V was clipped by 3 bases and J by 0 bases, with 9 bases between them. There are 15 residues in the CDR3. The CDR3 DNA sequence: TGTGCCAGCAGTGAGGCACAGGTTAGCAATCAGCCCCAGCATTTT. Translated, it gives CASSEAQVSNQPQHF.

V usage is TRBV19 and J usage is TRBJ2-1, with 13 bases fitting TRBD2. This CDR3 has 16 residues. Trimming took 6 bases from V and 4 from J; bases not matched to a gene: 6. The germline V gene has CDR1 LNHDA and CDR2 SQIVND (reference sequence). CDR3 protein: CASSPTSGGQYNEQFF. Written as DNA, the CDR3 is TGTGCCAGTAGCCCGACTAGCGGGGGGCAATACAATGAGCAGTTCTTC. Full variable domain (outside the CDR3, taken from reference TRBV19 and TRBJ2-1): DGGITQSPKYLFRKEGQNVTLSCEQNLNHDAMYWYRQDPGQGLRLIYYSQIVNDFQKGDIAEGYSVSREKKESFPLTVTSAQKNPTAFYLCASSPTSGGQYNEQFFGPGTRLTVL.

The rearrangement uses TRBV6-5 and TRBJ2-7; D is undetermined. CDR3 size: 14 residues. CDR1 is MNHEY, CDR2 SVGAGI, per germline. V lost 4 bases to trimming and J lost 7 bases, with 17 bases between them. The CDR3 bases are TGTGCCAGCAGTTTGGACCGTCGGGTCCATGAGCAGTACTTC. Translated: CASSLDRRVHEQYF.

The chain employs TRBV10-3 and TRBJ2-7; 8 bases line up with TRBD1. After removal of 6 bases from V and 4 bases from J, the junction contained 5 bases not matched to a gene. This CDR3 has 13 residues. Per germline, CDR1 ENHRY and CDR2 SYGVKD. CDR3 nucleotides: TGTGCCATCAGATCACAGGGGGGATACGAGCAGTACTTC. Translation: CAIRSQGGYEQYF.

The rearrangement links TRBV6-1 to TRBJ2-5, with D tentatively TRBD2 (7 bases). The ends were cut back, 7 bases at V and 5 bases at J, with 17 bases in the middle. The CDR3 consists of 14 residues. Germline values: CDR1 MNHNS, CDR2 SASEGT. The CDR3 sequence is CASTKGGARETQYF. The CDR3 DNA reads TGTGCCAGCACTAAGGGGGGGGCACGCGAGACCCAGTACTTC.

This CDR3 reads CASLRTQSTDTQYF. CDR3 sequence (DNA): TGTGCTAGTCTGAGGACACAAAGCACAGATACGCAGTATTTT. The V and J genes are TRBV12-5 and TRBJ2-3; D may be TRBD1 (5 bases). Between the trimmed V and J ends, which lost 8 bases and 0 bases, there was a span of 12 bases. Looked up from germline, CDR1 is LGHNT and CDR2 is FRNRAP. The CDR3 extends over 14 amino acids.

The chain has TRBV6-5 and TRBJ2-1; D perhaps matches TRBD2 (5 bases). The CDR3 contains 15 residues. The germline V gene encodes CDR1 MNHEY and CDR2 SVGAGI. V shed 3 bases and J shed 5 bases, with 14 bases lying between them. CDR3 coding DNA: TGTGCCAGCAGTTATACGGGGAAATTGAACAATGAGCAGTTCTTC. Translating gives CASSYTGKLNNEQFF.

V usage is TRBV6-5 and J usage is TRBJ1-4; possibly TRBD1 for D (5 bases). Germline lookup yields CDR1 MNHEY and CDR2 SVGAGI. The CDR3 covers 15 residues. V was shortened by 4 bases and J by 3 bases, with 12 bases between the two germline ends. DNA of the CDR3: TGTGCCAGCAGTTTTGGCGGGGCGGCTAATGAAAAACTGTTTTTT. Translating it yields CASSFGGAANEKLFF.

The chain recombines TRBV5-1 with TRBJ2-5, with D tentatively TRBD2 (5 bases). Trimming left V 2 bases short and J 1 base short, with 12 bases between. This CDR3 comprises 15 residues. The V gene's germline CDR1 is SGHRS and CDR2 YFSETQ. The DNA for the CDR3 is TGCGCCAGCAGCTTTACGAGGGCCAGCCAAGAGACCCAGTACTTC. Translating it yields CASSFTRASQETQYF.

This clone occurred a few times. The CDR3 loop is CASSLAAGGIYGYTF. The CDR3 bases are TGTGCCAGCAGCTTGGCCGCAGGGGGGATTTATGGCTACACCTTC. J is TRBJ1-2 and V is TRBV5-5, with 7 positions matching TRBD1. With 0 bases clipped from V and 5 bases from J, the junction kept 7 bases outside the gene matches. This CDR3 has 15 amino acids. CDR1 SGHKS and CDR2 YYEKEE come from the germline V gene (reference sequence).

V gene TRBV10-3 combines with J gene TRBJ2-3, with 11 positions matching TRBD2. Germline CDR1 and CDR2: ENHRY and SYGVKD. J was trimmed by 5 bases and V by 5 bases; bases with no gene match: 3. This CDR3 has 14 amino acids. This chain's CDR3 is CAISYSGGVDTQYF. DNA of the CDR3: TGTGCCATCAGTTATAGCGGGGGGGTAGATACGCAGTATTTT.

This clone has just a few counts. The chain joins TRBV29-1 to TRBJ1-1, with D possibly being TRBD1 (6 bases). V lost 7 bases and J lost 8, with 14 bases in between. Germline CDR1 and CDR2: SQVTM and ANQGSEA. CDR3 length equals 11 residues. CDR3 DNA: TGCAGCGCAAGGGAGGACAGCGAAGCTTTCTTT. This codes for CSAREDSEAFF.

The chain has TRBV5-1 and TRBJ1-1; possible D gene TRBD1, 6 bases. Trimming stripped 0 bases from V and 5 bases from J, with 14 bases between. Germline V CDR1 and CDR2: SGHRS, YFSETQ. The CDR3 consists of 15 residues. CDR3 DNA: TGCGCCAGCAGCTTGGTACAGGGAGGAGGAACTGAAGCTTTCTTT. This gives the protein CASSLVQGGGTEAFF.

The rearrangement links TRBV28 to TRBJ1-2; D call uncertain. The CDR3 is 14 amino acids. Germline CDR1 MDHEN, CDR2 SYDVKM. V was cut by 2 bases and J by 1 base, with 8 bases left in between. CDR3 protein: CASSLTDFNYGYTF. In DNA form, the CDR3 reads TGTGCCAGCAGTTTAACAGATTTTAACTATGGCTACACCTTC.

The rearrangement uses TRBV5-1 and TRBJ1-1; D remains ambiguous. This CDR3 comprises 13 residues. The V end lost 0 bases, the J end lost 1 base, and 4 bases lay between the germline ends. In germline, CDR1 is SGHRS, CDR2 YFSETQ. This chain's CDR3 is CASSLETNTEAFF. For the CDR3, the DNA is TGCGCCAGCAGCTTGGAGACGAACACTGAAGCTTTCTTT. Full variable domain (remainder filled in from reference TRBV5-1 and TRBJ1-1): KAGVTQTPRYLIKTRGQQVTLSCSPISGHRSVSWYQQTPGQGLQFLFEYFSETQRNKGNFPGRFSGRQFSNSRSEMNVSTLELGDSALYLCASSLETNTEAFFGQGTRLTVV.

The chain employs TRBV6-5 and TRBJ2-2; D gene uncertain. From germline, CDR1 is MNHEY and CDR2 SVGAGI. This CDR3 comprises 16 residues. V was shortened by 0 bases and J by 0 bases, with 8 bases between the two germline ends. CDR3 sequence: CASSYSRSANTGELFF. CDR3 nucleotides: TGTGCCAGCAGTTACTCTCGGTCAGCGAACACCGGGGAGCTGTTTTTT.

CDR3 sequence reads: CASSETRFYNEQFF. In DNA form, the CDR3 reads TGTGCCAGCAGTGAGACGAGGTTCTACAATGAGCAGTTCTTC. The chain recombines TRBV28 with TRBJ2-1; D not resolved. Deletions cut 5 bases from V and 3 bases from J, with 11 bases between. The germline CDR1 and CDR2 sequences are MDHEN and SYDVKM. The CDR3 covers 14 residues.

V usage is TRBV28 and J usage is TRBJ1-4; no definite D call. Between the trimmed V and J ends, which lost 3 bases and 0 bases, there was a span of 8 bases. There are 15 residues in the CDR3. The germline V gene has CDR1 MDHEN and CDR2 SYDVKM. CDR3 coding DNA: TGTGCCAGCAGTTTTGCGGGAACAACTAATGAAAAACTGTTTTTT. This translates into CASSFAGTTNEKLFF. Drawing the rest from reference TRBV28 and TRBJ1-4, the complete variable domain is DVKVTQSSRYLVKRTGEKVFLECVQDMDHENMFWYRQDPGLGLRLIYFSYDVKMKEKGDIPEGYSVSREKKERFSLILESASTNQTSMYLCASSFAGTTNEKLFFGSGTQLSVL.

The J gene is TRBJ2-7, the V gene TRBV25-1; D gene unclear. Germline-derived CDR1 and CDR2 are MGHDK and SYGVNS. The CDR3 contains 17 residues. With 4 bases removed from V and 1 base from J, the gap between germline ends came to 20 bases. The CDR3 spells CASSASSGPPFSYEQYF. The CDR3, as DNA: TGTGCCAGCAGTGCTTCGTCAGGACCTCCCTTTTCCTACGAGCAGTACTTC.

The rearrangement joins TRBV19 to TRBJ2-2, with D perhaps TRBD1 or TRBD2 (5 bases each). Germline V CDR1 and CDR2: LNHDA, SQIVND (reference sequence). CDR3 size: 15 residues. V was clipped by 7 bases and J by 5 bases, with 17 bases between them. The DNA for the CDR3 is TGTGCCAGTATCTCGACCAGGGAGTGGACCGGGGAGCTGTTTTTT. It codes for CASISTREWTGELFF. Variable domain in full (rest from reference TRBV19 and TRBJ2-2): DGGITQSPKYLFRKEGQNVTLSCEQNLNHDAMYWYRQDPGQGLRLIYYSQIVNDFQKGDIAEGYSVSREKKESFPLTVTSAQKNPTAFYLCASISTREWTGELFFGEGSRLTVL.

The CDR3 sequence: CASRWLASYNEQFF. The CDR3 nucleotides read TGTGCCAGCAGGTGGCTAGCGTCCTACAATGAGCAGTTCTTC. The J gene is TRBJ2-1, the V gene TRBV27, with D possibly being TRBD2 (6 bases). Germline V CDR1 and CDR2: MNHEY, SMNVEV (reference sequence). The V and J ends lost 6 bases and 1 base respectively, with 10 bases between them. CDR3 length: 14 amino acids.

This chain uses TRBV7-9 with TRBJ1-3, with D uncertain. The CDR3 is 16 amino acids. Trimming stripped 5 bases from V and 0 bases from J, with 14 bases between. Germline V gene sequence: CDR1 SEHNR, CDR2 FQNEAQ (reference sequence). The CDR3 protein is CASSPLYGISGNTIYF. DNA of the CDR3: TGTGCCAGCAGCCCCCTTTACGGGATCTCTGGAAACACCATATATTTT. Together with reference TRBV7-9 and TRBJ1-3, the CDR3 gives the full variable domain: DTGVSQNPRHKITKRGQNVTFRCDPISEHNRLYWYRQTLGQGPEFLTYFQNEAQLEKSRLLSDRFSAERPKGSFSTLEIQRTEQGDSAMYLCASSPLYGISGNTIYFGEGSWLTVV.

The DNA of the CDR3 is TGTGCCAGCGCCCCGGGACAGGCGAATCAGCCCCAGCATTTT. Translating it yields CASAPGQANQPQHF. The J gene is TRBJ1-5, the V gene TRBV5-8; 8 bases align to TRBD1. V lost 7 bases, J lost 4 bases, and 7 bases stayed unmatched. CDR1 and CDR2 (germline): SGHTS, YDEGEE. The CDR3 is 14 amino acids.

The J gene is TRBJ1-3, the V gene TRBV15; unclear D gene. Trimming removed 5 bases from V and 7 bases from J, with 9 bases in between. Germline CDR1 and CDR2: LNHNV and YYDKDF (reference sequence). The CDR3 has 12 residues. CDR3 sequence reads: CATSETPNTIYF. The CDR3 DNA follows: TGTGCCACCAGCGAGACACCTAACACCATATATTTT. Together with reference TRBV15 and TRBJ1-3, the CDR3 gives the full variable domain: DAMVIQNPRYQVTQFGKPVTLSCSQTLNHNVMYWYQQKSSQAPKLLFHYYDKDFNNEADTPDNFQSRRPNTSFCFLDIRSPGLGDTAMYLCATSETPNTIYFGEGSWLTVV.

The genes are TRBV14 and TRBJ1-1, with D hard to call. The CDR3 contains 11 residues. Germline V lookup: CDR1 SGHDN, CDR2 FVKESK. V was trimmed by 1 base and J by 8 bases, leaving 5 bases between them. The CDR3 here is CASSQVREAFF. CDR3 nucleotides: TGTGCCAGCAGCCAAGTTCGGGAAGCTTTCTTT.

The gene calls are TRBV2 and TRBJ1-4, with no clear D. V lost 7 bases and J 11 bases, leaving 20 bases between the germline ends. This CDR3 is 14 amino acids long. Germline CDR1 SNHLY, CDR2 FYNNEI. This CDR3 reads CASIPLVTGGKLFF. In nucleotides, the CDR3 is TGTGCCAGCATCCCCTTGGTGACGGGAGGGAAACTGTTTTTT.